This note documents a single T cell receptor beta chain sequence. As yet, its antigen is unknown. This specimen comes from a study of T cell responses to AZD1222 COVID-19 vaccine. In the study overall: Second-dose timings of about 4 or about 12 weeks were pooled. Study-level points and caveats: Only a handful of AZD1222 recipients, several in all, had baseline seropositivity. Repertoires were obtained solely post-peak T cell response.

Assay: immunoSEQ multiplex PCR; the TCRdb copy retains only in-frame clones and omits some. The table records more than 85,000 clones, 84% of them present only once. This clonotype was obtained from an adult in good health. Sequencing was performed on peripheral blood, taken on day 0 of AZD1222 vaccination.

The DNA of the CDR3 is TGTGCCAGCAGCTTGGACAGGGCGAATCAGCCCCAGCATTTT. It encodes CASSLDRANQPQHF. This chain links TRBV7-2 with TRBJ1-5; TRBD1 matches at 8 bases. With 3 bases clipped from V and 4 bases from J, the junction kept 2 bases outside the gene matches. The CDR3 totals 14 residues. CDR1 and CDR2 from the germline V gene are SGHTA and FQGNSA.